These 31 T cell receptor beta chains were all obtained from the same sample, sequenced in a study of breast tumors, draining lymph nodes, adjacent tissues. TCRdb reprocessed the multiplex PCR reads with MiXCR, giving one entry per CDR3 protein. The sample includes approximately 130,000 distinct CDR3 sequences, under 25% of them seen just once. Breast cancer patients provided tissue from their axillary draining lymph nodes. Source material: axillary lymph node tissue. The receptor set was obtained from a female donor with breast cancer. Some clones in this sample may be carry-over from other donors' samples.

This clonotype was seen repeatedly, ten times or more. V and J are TRBV19 and TRBJ1-2; a possible D gene is TRBD1 (5 bases). Trimming took 5 bases from V and 4 from J, leaving 20 bases between them. The length of the CDR3 is 16 residues. Germline CDR1 reads LNHDA; CDR2 reads SQIVND (reference sequence). The CDR3 DNA sequence: TGTGCCAGTAGTCCGGGACGTGGGACCCCTGGCTATGGCTACACCTTC. This gives the protein CASSPGRGTPGYGYTF.

Many counts were recorded for this clonotype. V is TRBV2 and J is TRBJ1-5; D is ambiguous. Germline lookup yields CDR1 SNHLY and CDR2 FYNNEI. The length of the CDR3 is 13 residues. V lost 6 bases and J lost 6, with 12 bases in between. CDR3 protein: CASRRLPGQPQHF. The CDR3 DNA follows: TGTGCCAGCAGAAGACTCCCGGGTCAGCCCCAGCATTTT.

At least ten counts were recorded for this clonotype. The chain carries TRBV6-5 and TRBJ1-2, with D possibly matching TRBD1 (6 bases). V was clipped by 2 bases and J by 3 bases, with 10 bases between them. Germline CDR1 MNHEY, CDR2 SVGAGI. The CDR3 is 14 amino acids. The CDR3 nucleotides are TGTGCCAGCAGTTACCGGAGACAGGACTATGGCTACACCTTC. It yields the protein CASSYRRQDYGYTF.

In its sample, this clonotype was seen a few times. CDR3 nucleotides: TGTGCCAGCAGTGAAGCGTGGGGGAACACCGGGGAGCTGTTTTTT. Its translation: CASSEAWGNTGELFF. The chain joins TRBV6-1 to TRBJ2-2; D unclear. The CDR3 totals 15 residues. Looked up from germline, CDR1 is MNHNS and CDR2 is SASEGT. V was cut by 0 bases and J by 1 base, with 6 bases left in between.

Note on this clonotype: Given a much more abundant clone one base away, this may be a read error. The chain is built from TRBV27 and TRBJ2-7; no firm D call. Germline CDR1 is MNHEY and CDR2 is SMNVEV (reference sequence). The CDR3 extends over 14 amino acids. Here the CDR3 reads CAGSWERSSYEQYF. DNA of the CDR3: TGTGCCGGCAGTTGGGAAAGGAGCTCCTACGAGCAGTACTTC.

Of note for this clonotype: One end of the junction varies from germline; a read error may be responsible. CDR3: CASSYRLAGGQEQSF. CDR3 nucleotides: TGTGCCAGCAGTTACAGACTAGCGGGAGGGCAGGAGCAGTCCTTT. The gene calls are TRBV12-3 or TRBV12-4 and TRBJ2-1, with TRBD2 identical over 14 bases. The CDR3 is 15 amino acids.

The chain links TRBV28 to TRBJ2-6, with D unresolved. The germline gives CDR1 MDHEN, CDR2 SYDVKM. V lost 4 bases to trimming and J lost 0 bases, with 4 bases between them. This CDR3 comprises 14 residues. CDR3 nucleotide sequence: TGTGCCAGCAGTTCACACTCTGGGGCCAACGTCCTGACTTTC. Its translation is CASSSHSGANVLTF.

The table lists this clonotype with a count of one. Being one base from a much bigger clone, this may be a read error. The genes are TRBV20-1 and TRBJ1-2; TRBD1 aligns across 8 bases. This CDR3 has 15 residues. The germline gives CDR1 DFQATT, CDR2 SNEGSKA (reference sequence). The CDR3 sequence is CSAQGAGRANHGYTF. The CDR3 nucleotides are TGCAGTGCCCAGGGGGCCGGTAGAGCTAACCATGGCTACACCTTC.

The chain joins TRBV5-4 to TRBJ2-5, with no clear D. The V gene lost 0 bases and the J gene lost 2 bases, with 8 bases spanning the gap. This CDR3 comprises 14 residues. The germline CDR1 and CDR2 sequences are SGHNT and YYREEE (reference sequence). CDR3 loop: CASSLARRQETQYF. DNA for the CDR3: TGTGCCAGCAGCTTGGCTCGCAGACAAGAGACCCAGTACTTC.

The table lists this clonotype with many counts. The chain links TRBV13 to TRBJ2-3, with 12 nucleotides matching TRBD2. J gave up 2 bases and V 0 bases, and 6 bases lay outside the gene matches. In germline, CDR1 is PRHDT, CDR2 FYEKMQ (reference sequence). The CDR3 loop spans 18 amino acids. The CDR3 DNA reads TGTGCCAGCAGCTTAGGGGCCCTAGCGGGAGGGCTCACAGATACGCAGTATTTT. Protein: CASSLGALAGGLTDTQYF.

V gene TRBV7-3 combines with J gene TRBJ2-5, with TRBD2 identical over 11 bases. V dropped 1 base and J dropped 3; count of bases not matched to a gene: 4. This CDR3 is built from 16 residues. CDR1 SGHTA and CDR2 FQGTGA come from the germline V gene. The CDR3 nucleotides are TGTGCCAGCAGCTTAATAGCGGGAGGGCCGAAAGAGACCCAGTACTTC. Amino acids: CASSLIAGGPKETQYF. The whole variable domain, filled in from reference TRBV7-3 and TRBJ2-5, reads GAGVSQTPSNKVTEKGKYVELRCDPISGHTALYWYRQSLGQGPEFLIYFQGTGAADDSGLPNDRFFAVRPEGSVSTLKIQRTERGDSAVYLCASSLIAGGPKETQYFGPGTRLLVL.

V and J are TRBV18 and TRBJ2-2; D is perhaps TRBD1 (7 bases). V lost 3 bases and J lost 1, with 15 bases in between. CDR1 is KGHSH and CDR2 is LQKENI in the germline V gene. The CDR3 totals 17 residues. The CDR3 DNA follows: TGTGCCAGCTCACCGTACGCGGGACAGTTGAACACCGGGGAGCTGTTTTTT. This codes for CASSPYAGQLNTGELFF.

The chain has TRBV15 and TRBJ2-1, with TRBD1 matching 7 bases. This CDR3 is built from 17 residues. Per the germline V gene, CDR1 is LNHNV and CDR2 is YYDKDF (reference sequence). With 3 bases clipped from V and 1 base from J, the junction kept 9 bases outside the gene matches. CDR3 protein: CATSSAWGRGSYNEQFF. The CDR3 DNA sequence: TGTGCCACCAGCAGCGCCTGGGGCAGGGGGTCCTACAATGAGCAGTTCTTC.

The chain uses TRBV30 and TRBJ2-7, with D possibly TRBD2 on 5 matching bases. Germline V CDR1 and CDR2: GTSNPN, SVGIG (reference sequence). This CDR3 contains 16 residues. Trimming took 0 bases from V and 5 from J, leaving 20 bases between them. In DNA form, the CDR3 reads TGTGCCTGGAGTGTATCGGGGTCCATAGGTCTACACGAGCAGTACTTC. Its protein is CAWSVSGSIGLHEQYF.

This rearrangement joins TRBV30 to TRBJ2-4; D perhaps matches TRBD2 (5 bases). Germline V CDR1 and CDR2: GTSNPN, SVGIG (reference sequence). Trimming pared 1 base from V and 1 base from J, leaving 11 bases between. This CDR3 is built from 15 residues. CDR3 loop: CAWSGTRRAKNIQYF. CDR3 sequence (DNA): TGTGCCTGGAGTGGGACGAGGAGGGCCAAAAACATTCAGTACTTC.

At least ten counts were recorded for this clonotype. The gene calls are TRBV7-2 and TRBJ2-2; 7 bases match TRBD1. Trimming cost V 5 bases and J 4 bases; bases outside gene matches: 4. CDR1 SGHTA and CDR2 FQGNSA come from the germline V gene. The CDR3 sequence is 14 residues long. The CDR3 loop is CASSADRRTGELFF. In DNA, the CDR3 is TGTGCCAGCAGCGCGGACAGGCGCACCGGGGAGCTGTTTTTT.

Here the CDR3 DNA reads TGTGCCAGCAGCTCGCCAGAGACTAGCGGGAGCACAGATACGCAGTATTTT. This codes for CASSSPETSGSTDTQYF. V usage is TRBV13 and J usage is TRBJ2-3, with 10 bases aligning to TRBD2. Trimming cost V 4 bases and J 0 bases; bases outside gene matches: 7. The CDR3 totals 17 residues. CDR1 PRHDT and CDR2 FYEKMQ come from the germline V gene (reference sequence).

This clonotype was detected many times. The chain carries TRBV13 and TRBJ2-7, with 8 bases identical to TRBD2. CDR1 and CDR2 from the germline V gene are PRHDT and FYEKMQ (reference sequence). This CDR3 is built from 15 residues. Trimming at V came to 5 bases and at J to 0 bases, leaving 6 bases not matched to a gene. The DNA for the CDR3 is TGTGCCAGCAGCCAGACTAGCGCGAACTCCTACGAGCAGTACTTC. It is translated as CASSQTSANSYEQYF.

This clonotype showed up many times. This sequence joins TRBV27 and TRBJ2-5, with TRBD2 matching 8 bases. The CDR3 totals 15 residues. The germline gives CDR1 MNHEY, CDR2 SMNVEV (reference sequence). J was trimmed by 0 bases and V by 3 bases; bases with no gene match: 3. The CDR3 DNA sequence: TGTGCCAGCAGTTTGGCTAGCGGGTACCAAGAGACCCAGTACTTC. Encoded protein: CASSLASGYQETQYF.

This clonotype occurred many times. The V and J genes are TRBV2 and TRBJ2-2, with D tentatively TRBD2 (6 bases). This CDR3 has 15 amino acids. CDR1 SNHLY and CDR2 FYNNEI come from the germline V gene. Trimming stripped 5 bases from V and 5 bases from J, with 15 bases between. The CDR3 region is CASSRDGAGTGELFF. In DNA, the CDR3 is TGTGCCAGCAGTCGGGACGGTGCGGGGACCGGGGAGCTGTTTTTT.

This clonotype was counted at least ten times. The rearrangement links TRBV5-5 to TRBJ2-2, with D unclear. Trimming took 4 bases from V and 1 from J, leaving 8 bases between them. The CDR3 has 14 amino acids. Germline loops: CDR1 SGHKS, CDR2 YYEKEE (reference sequence). CDR3 DNA: TGTGCCAGCAGCACCGGATGGAACACCGGGGAGCTGTTTTTT. Translated: CASSTGWNTGELFF.

Details on this clonotype: In this CDR3 the conserved last residue, phenylalanine or tryptophan, is missing, so a read error is likely. In DNA form, the CDR3 reads TGTGCCAGCAGCCGGGTGGGGGCTACCTATAATTCACCCCTCCACCTT. Translation gives CASSRVGATYNSPLHL. The chain joins TRBV28 to TRBJ1-6; D is possibly TRBD1 (6 bases). Germline lookup yields CDR1 MDHEN and CDR2 SYDVKM. The CDR3 is made up of 16 amino acids. Trimming took off 6 bases at V and 2 bases at J, with 14 bases between the two ends.

Many counts were recorded for this clonotype. The chain links TRBV9 to TRBJ2-1, with D unclear. Germline V lookup: CDR1 SGDLS, CDR2 YYNGEE. V gave up 4 bases and J gave up 2 bases, with 7 bases separating them. CDR3 length: 13 amino acids. CDR3 nucleotides: TGTGCCAGCAGCAGGGAACCCTACAATGAGCAGTTCTTC. This encodes CASSREPYNEQFF.

This clonotype appeared many times. In DNA form, the CDR3 reads TGCGCCAGCAGTGGGGAACAGGGGTCAGATACGCAGTATTTT. Translation gives CASSGEQGSDTQYF. This rearrangement joins TRBV10-1 to TRBJ2-3; 7 positions agree with TRBD1. The J segment lost 4 bases and the V segment lost 4 bases, leaving 5 bases of the junction unmatched. The germline CDR1 and CDR2 sequences are WNHNN and SYGVQD (reference sequence). The CDR3 consists of 14 residues.

This clonotype was seen repeatedly, ten times or more. The chain employs TRBV7-2 and TRBJ2-3; D perhaps matches TRBD2 (6 bases). There are 13 residues in the CDR3. The V gene lost 10 bases and the J gene lost 3 bases, with 14 bases spanning the gap. From germline, CDR1 is SGHTA and CDR2 FQGNSA. The CDR3 nucleotides read TGTGCCATTCGAGGGAGGCTAACAGATACGCAGTATTTT. Its translation is CAIRGRLTDTQYF.

The rearrangement uses TRBV11-2 and TRBJ2-7; TRBD1 is a possible D gene (5 bases). CDR3 length: 17 amino acids. Germline loops: CDR1 SGHAT, CDR2 FQNNGV. V gave up 1 base and J gave up 3 bases, with 19 bases separating them. The CDR3 sequence: CASSLGAGLFGLYEQYF. For the CDR3, the DNA is TGTGCCAGCAGCTTAGGCGCAGGGTTATTTGGGCTCTACGAGCAGTACTTC.

This clonotype was picked up many times. This chain connects TRBV7-6 to TRBJ2-1; 10 bases fit TRBD2. Germline loops: CDR1 SGHVS, CDR2 FNYEAQ. The CDR3 sequence is 18 residues long. Trimming removed 1 base from V and 12 bases from J; junction bases left unmatched: 18. The CDR3 DNA sequence: TGTGCCAGCAGCTTAGACTCGCTTTGGCTAGCGGGAGAATCACGGCAGTTCTTC. Its translation is CASSLDSLWLAGESRQFF.

A word on this clonotype: A much larger clone differs by one base, so this may be a read error. The chain couples TRBV5-1 to TRBJ2-1; 8 bases line up with TRBD2. This CDR3 contains 15 residues. CDR1 and CDR2 (germline): SGHRS, YFSETQ. Trimming removed 2 bases from V and 10 bases from J; junction bases left unmatched: 11. CDR3 DNA sequence: TGCGCCAGCAGCTTTACTGGACTAGCTGGGAACGAGCAGTTCTTC. This gives the protein CASSFTGLAGNEQFF.

This clonotype was recorded at least ten times. This sequence joins TRBV7-2 and TRBJ2-5; no clear D. The germline V and J ends were trimmed by 3 bases and 1 base, with 9 bases remaining between them. There are 14 residues in the CDR3. Germline V gene lookup returns CDR1 SGHTA and CDR2 FQGNSA. CDR3 bases: TGTGCCAGCAGCTTCACCAGACTCCAAGAGACCCAGTACTTC. Amino acids: CASSFTRLQETQYF.

As concerns this clonotype: A read error may be the cause here, since a much bigger clone is one base away. The chain combines TRBV7-3 with TRBJ2-3, with 7 bases identical to TRBD2. The V segment lost 5 bases and the J segment 6 bases; nucleotides outside the gene matches: 5. Germline V CDR1 and CDR2: SGHTA, FQGTGA. The CDR3 covers 13 residues. The CDR3 DNA reads TGTGCCAGCAGCCCATGGCGGGGGGATACGCAGTATTTT. Translated, it gives CASSPWRGDTQYF. Together with reference TRBV7-3 and TRBJ2-3, the CDR3 gives the full variable domain: GAGVSQTPSNKVTEKGKYVELRCDPISGHTALYWYRQSLGQGPEFLIYFQGTGAADDSGLPNDRFFAVRPEGSVSTLKIQRTERGDSAVYLCASSPWRGDTQYFGPGTRLTVL.

Worth noting for this clonotype: A much larger clone lies one base from this, so it may be a read error. The chain carries TRBV15 and TRBJ2-3; D is unclear. CDR1 LNHNV and CDR2 YYDKDF come from the germline V gene (reference sequence). CDR3 size: 13 residues. The CDR3 region is CATSRDTKNTQCF. CDR3 nucleotide sequence: TGTGCCACCAGCAGAGATACGAAAAATACGCAGTGTTTT.